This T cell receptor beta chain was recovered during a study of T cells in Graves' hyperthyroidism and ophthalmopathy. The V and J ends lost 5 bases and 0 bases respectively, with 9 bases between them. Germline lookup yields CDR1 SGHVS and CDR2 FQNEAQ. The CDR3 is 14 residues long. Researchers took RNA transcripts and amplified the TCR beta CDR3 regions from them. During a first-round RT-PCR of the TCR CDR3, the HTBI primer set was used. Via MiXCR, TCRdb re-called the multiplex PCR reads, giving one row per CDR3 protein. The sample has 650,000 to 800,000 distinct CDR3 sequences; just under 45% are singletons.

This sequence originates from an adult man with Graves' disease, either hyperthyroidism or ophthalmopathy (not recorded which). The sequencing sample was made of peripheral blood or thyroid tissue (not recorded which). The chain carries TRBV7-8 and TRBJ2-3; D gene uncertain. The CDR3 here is CASSERLSTDTQYF. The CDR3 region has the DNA TGTGCCAGCAGCGAGAGACTTAGCACAGATACGCAGTATTTT.